Here is one TCR beta chain with its context. When the RNA was reverse transcribed, random hexamers were used with an input of about 0.5 to 1 ug. Using its own MiXCR run on the immunoSEQ multiplex PCR reads, TCRdb lists one record per CDR3 protein. Here the sample spans roughly 250,000 distinct CDR3 sequences, roughly 95% being singletons. Through negative isolation, CD4+ and CD8+ T cells were obtained, while TEMRA cells were enriched using FACS. This sample stems from a study of CD8 T cells in Susac syndrome. Study details: Patients with Susac syndrome were therapy-naive, on corticosteroids, or on intravenous immunoglobulin alone at the time that blood was drawn.

The CDR3 has 15 residues. Trimming cost V 4 bases and J 5 bases, with 18 bases left between them. Looked up from germline, CDR1 is SQVTM and CDR2 is ANQGSEA. The TCR was taken from a human donor with Susac syndrome. This sequence joins TRBV29-1 and TRBJ2-1; the D gene is possibly TRBD2 (6 bases). Sequencing was carried out using CD4+ T cells from PBMCs. The CDR3 loop is CSVGRLGVRDNEQFF. Written as DNA, the CDR3 is TGCAGCGTTGGCCGACTAGGGGTCCGTGACAATGAGCAGTTCTTC.